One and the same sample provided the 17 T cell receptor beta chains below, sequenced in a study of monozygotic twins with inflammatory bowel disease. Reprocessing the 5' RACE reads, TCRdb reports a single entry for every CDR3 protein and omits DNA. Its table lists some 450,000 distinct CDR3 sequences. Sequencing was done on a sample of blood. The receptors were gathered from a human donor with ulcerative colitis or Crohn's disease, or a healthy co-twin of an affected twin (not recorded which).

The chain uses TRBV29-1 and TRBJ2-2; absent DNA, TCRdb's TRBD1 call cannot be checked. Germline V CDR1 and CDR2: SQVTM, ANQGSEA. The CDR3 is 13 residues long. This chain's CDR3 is CSVAIQGAGELFF.

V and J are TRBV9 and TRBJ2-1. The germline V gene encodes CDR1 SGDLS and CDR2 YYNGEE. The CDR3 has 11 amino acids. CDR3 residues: CASSVANEQFF.

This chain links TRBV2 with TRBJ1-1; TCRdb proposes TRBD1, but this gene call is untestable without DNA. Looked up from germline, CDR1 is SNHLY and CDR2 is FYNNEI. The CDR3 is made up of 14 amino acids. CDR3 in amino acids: CASSFERGMTEAFF.

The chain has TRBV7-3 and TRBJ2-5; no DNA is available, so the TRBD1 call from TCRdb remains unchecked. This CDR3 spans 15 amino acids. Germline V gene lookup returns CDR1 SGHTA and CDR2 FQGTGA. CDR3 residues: CASSLEPGAGETQYF.

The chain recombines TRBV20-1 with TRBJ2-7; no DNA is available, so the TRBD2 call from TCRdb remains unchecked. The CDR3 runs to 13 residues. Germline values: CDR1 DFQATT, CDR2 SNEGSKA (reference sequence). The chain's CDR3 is CSAEGSGRLGQYF.

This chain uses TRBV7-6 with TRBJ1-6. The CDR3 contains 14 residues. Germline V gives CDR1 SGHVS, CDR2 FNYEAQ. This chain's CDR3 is CASSSQGGNSPLHF.

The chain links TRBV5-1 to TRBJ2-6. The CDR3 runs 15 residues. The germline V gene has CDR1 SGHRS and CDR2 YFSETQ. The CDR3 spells CASSQDSSGANVLTF. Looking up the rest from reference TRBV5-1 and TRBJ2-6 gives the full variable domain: KAGVTQTPRYLIKTRGQQVTLSCSPISGHRSVSWYQQTPGQGLQFLFEYFSETQRNKGNFPGRFSGRQFSNSRSEMNVSTLELGDSALYLCASSQDSSGANVLTFGAGSRLTVL.

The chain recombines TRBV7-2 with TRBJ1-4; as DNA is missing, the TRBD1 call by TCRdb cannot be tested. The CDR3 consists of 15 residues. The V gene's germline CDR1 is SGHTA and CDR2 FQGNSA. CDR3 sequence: CASRVGQTTNEKLFF. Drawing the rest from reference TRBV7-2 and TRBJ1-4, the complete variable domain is GAGVSQSPSNKVTEKGKDVELRCDPISGHTALYWYRQSLGQGLEFLIYFQGNSAPDKSGLPSDRFSAERTGGSVSTLTIQRTQQEDSAVYLCASRVGQTTNEKLFFGSGTQLSVL.

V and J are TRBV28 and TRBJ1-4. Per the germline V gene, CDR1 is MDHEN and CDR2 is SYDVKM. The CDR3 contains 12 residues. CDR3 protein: CASSSGKEKLFF.

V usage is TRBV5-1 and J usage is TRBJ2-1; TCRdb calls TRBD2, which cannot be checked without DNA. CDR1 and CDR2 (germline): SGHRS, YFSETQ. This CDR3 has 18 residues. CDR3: CASSARPSGRASYNEQFF.

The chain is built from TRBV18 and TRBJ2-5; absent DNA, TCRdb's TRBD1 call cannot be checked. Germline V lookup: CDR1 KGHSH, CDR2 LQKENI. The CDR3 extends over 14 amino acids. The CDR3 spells CASSPPNGAETQYF. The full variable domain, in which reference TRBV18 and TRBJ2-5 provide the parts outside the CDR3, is NAGVMQNPRHLVRRRGQEARLRCSPMKGHSHVYWYRQLPEEGLKFMVYLQKENIIDESGMPKERFSAEFPKEGPSILRIQQVVRGDSAAYFCASSPPNGAETQYFGPGTRLLVL.

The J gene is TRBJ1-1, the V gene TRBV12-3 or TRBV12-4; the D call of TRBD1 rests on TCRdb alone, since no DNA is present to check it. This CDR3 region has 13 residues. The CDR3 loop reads CASNKQGRTEAFF.

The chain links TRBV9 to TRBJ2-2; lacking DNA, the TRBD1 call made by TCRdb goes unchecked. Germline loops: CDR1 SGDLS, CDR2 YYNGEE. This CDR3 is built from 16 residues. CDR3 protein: CASSVAGDRNTGELFF.

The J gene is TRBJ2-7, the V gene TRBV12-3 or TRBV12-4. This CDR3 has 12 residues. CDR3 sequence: CASSRGSYEQYF.

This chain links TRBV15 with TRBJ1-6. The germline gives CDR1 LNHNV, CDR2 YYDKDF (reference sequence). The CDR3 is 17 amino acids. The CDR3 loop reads CATSRDERTQNNSPLHF.

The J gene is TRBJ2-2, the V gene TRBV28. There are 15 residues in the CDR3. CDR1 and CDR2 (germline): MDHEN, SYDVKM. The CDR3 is CASSFGSLNTGELFF.

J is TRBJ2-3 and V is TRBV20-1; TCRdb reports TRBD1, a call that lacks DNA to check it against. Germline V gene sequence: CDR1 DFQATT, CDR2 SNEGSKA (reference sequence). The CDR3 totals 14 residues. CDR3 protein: CSAEGTGGADTQYF.